This T cell receptor beta chain was documented in a study of T cells expressing NK-cell markers. Study findings and constraints: Several donors showed these clonotypes also leading the CD3+CD56-NKG2C+ fraction.

Template switching by 5'RACE with UMIs generated the TCR beta cDNA. For each CDR3 protein, TCRdb gives one entry from its re-call of the 5' RACE reads, without DNA. The table lists about 140,000 distinct CDR3 sequences. CDR3 length: 13 amino acids. Germline values: CDR1 SEHNR, CDR2 FQNEAQ (reference sequence). Points on this clonotype: What it binds is not known.

The source material was blood T cells: a sorted CD56 or NKG2C T cell subset, CD4+ or CD8+ T cells, or bulk PBMC T cells (not recorded which). The genes are TRBV7-9 and TRBJ1-1. The sequence was collected from a young man in good health. The CDR3 loop is CASSLGGAGGAFF.